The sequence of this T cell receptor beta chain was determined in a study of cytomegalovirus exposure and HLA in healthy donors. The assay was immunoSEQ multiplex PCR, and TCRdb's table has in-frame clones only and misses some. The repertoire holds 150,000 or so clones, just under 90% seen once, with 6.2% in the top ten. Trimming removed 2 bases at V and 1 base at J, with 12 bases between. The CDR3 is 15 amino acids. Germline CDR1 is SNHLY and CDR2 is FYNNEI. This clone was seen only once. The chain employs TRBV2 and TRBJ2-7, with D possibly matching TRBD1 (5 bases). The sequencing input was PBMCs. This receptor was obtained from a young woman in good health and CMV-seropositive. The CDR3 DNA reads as TGTGCCAGCAGTGAACCCCTGACAGATTCCTACGAGCAGTACTTC. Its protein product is CASSEPLTDSYEQYF. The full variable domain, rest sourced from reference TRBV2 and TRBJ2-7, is EPEVTQTPSHQVTQMGQEVILRCVPISNHLYFYWYRQILGQKVEFLVSFYNNEISEKSEIFDDQFSVERPDGSNFTLKIRSTKLEDSAMYFCASSEPLTDSYEQYFGPGTRLTVT.